Listed below are T cell receptor beta chains from one sample, sequenced in a study of cytomegalovirus exposure and HLA in healthy donors. Clones were sequenced by immunoSEQ multiplex PCR, and TCRdb holds only the in-frame ones, with some missing. The profile shows around 190,000 clones, around four fifths of them singletons. The sequencing sample was made of PBMCs. These receptor sequences come from a man in his forties or fifties in good health and CMV-seropositive. The CDR3 runs from the conserved cysteine through the conserved F or W.

V: TRBV5-1
J: TRBJ2-1
CDR3: CASRGALDAYNEQFF

V: TRBV5-1
J: TRBJ2-5
CDR3: CASSSQTLQETQYF

V: TRBV5-1
J: TRBJ1-2
CDR3: CASSTGLEEGGYTF

V: TRBV11-1
J: TRBJ2-7
CDR3: CASSLTRGSGLYEQYF

V: TRBV6-1
J: TRBJ1-2
CDR3: CASSVTGGGGYTF

V: TRBV2
J: TRBJ1-2
CDR3: CASSSGTGSYGYTF

V: TRBV2
J: TRBJ2-7
CDR3: CASSVAGEGAEQYF

V: TRBV9
J: TRBJ2-5
CDR3: CASSVAGVQETQYF

V: TRBV7-2
J: TRBJ2-7
CDR3: CASSLELAAYYEQYF

V: TRBV29-1
J: TRBJ2-7
CDR3: CSVDSPADEQYF

V: TRBV28
J: TRBJ1-1
CDR3: CASSARTGGTEAFF

V: TRBV7-6
J: TRBJ2-5
CDR3: CASSSIREGETQYF

V: TRBV5-4
J: TRBJ2-3
CDR3: CASSPGLAGPSSTDTQYF

V: TRBV7-9
J: TRBJ1-3
CDR3: CASSFSEASGNTIYF

V: TRBV6-5
J: TRBJ2-7
CDR3: CASSSLGESYEQYF

V: TRBV2
J: TRBJ2-5
CDR3: CASSPGQNRGQYF

V: TRBV6-6
J: TRBJ1-1
CDR3: CASSHTRTGLNTEAFF

V: TRBV5-1
J: TRBJ2-1
CDR3: CASRGDRGDEQFF

V: TRBV4-1
J: TRBJ1-2
CDR3: CASSRVLQGNYGYTF

V: TRBV7-6
J: TRBJ2-5
CDR3: CASSLALAGAVETQYF

V: TRBV7-2
J: TRBJ2-2
CDR3: CASSLYEVANTGELFF

V: TRBV4-1
J: TRBJ2-1
CDR3: CASSLIQGARNNEQFF